The rows below give T cell receptor beta chains drawn from one sample of a study of CD8+CD57+ T cells in acquired aplastic anemia. One entry per CDR3 protein, called by TCRdb with MiXCR from the reads. The repertoire holds around 79,000 distinct CDR3 sequences, with about 70% as singletons. What was sequenced was sorted CD4+, CD8+, or CD8+CD57+ T cells (not recorded which) from PBMCs. The receptors here all came from a human donor with aplastic anemia. Both conserved end residues are part of each CDR3. The D gene is left open where the match is weak. Rows may omit the clone size; those that give it use once, few, many or a size class.

clone size,V gene,D gene,J gene,CDR3 DNA,CDR3 protein
NA,TRBV24-1,NA,TRBJ2-7,TGTGCCACCAGTGATTTGGGGGGTGACGAGCAGTACTTC,CATSDLGGDEQYF
NA,TRBV7-6,NA,TRBJ1-1,TGTGCCAGCAGCTCTTGGGGGGAGACTCAAGCTTTCTTT,CASSSWGETQAFF
NA,TRBV5-1,NA,TRBJ1-1,TGCGCCAGCAGCCCCGGGGGGGGAGCAGCGATCTCTGAAGCTTTCTTT,CASSPGGGAAISEAFF
few,TRBV11-1,NA,TRBJ2-1,TGTGCCAGCAGCTTAAGCGGCTCCTACAATGAGCAGTTCTTC,CASSLSGSYNEQFF
NA,TRBV5-1,NA,TRBJ1-3,TGCGCCAGCAGTCCCGGAGAAAACACCATATATTTT,CASSPGENTIYF
few,TRBV20-1,TRBD1,TRBJ2-7,TGCAGTGCTAGACGGGACAGAGCCTACGAGCAGTACTTC,CSARRDRAYEQYF
few,TRBV9,NA,TRBJ2-1,TGTGCCAGCAGCCTGAACAATGAGCAGTTCTTC,CASSLNNEQFF
few,TRBV25-1,TRBD2,TRBJ2-1,TGTGCCAGCGAATCCGGACTAGCGGGAGGGCCTCTGGGTGAGCAGTTCTTC,CASESGLAGGPLGEQFF
once,TRBV24-1,NA,TRBJ2-3,TGTGCCACCTTGGGTTCAGATACGCAGTATTTT,CATLGSDTQYF
NA,TRBV19,NA,TRBJ2-1,TGTGCCAGTAGTATAGATCTCGAAAGCGGAAATGAGCAGTTCTTC,CASSIDLESGNEQFF
many,TRBV12-3/TRBV12-4,NA,TRBJ2-5,TGTGCCAGCAGTTTAGTGGGGGCTGAGGAGACCCAGTACTTC,CASSLVGAEETQYF
few,TRBV12-3/TRBV12-4,TRBD2,TRBJ2-3,TGTGCCAGCAGTTTGGGAGGGCGAACAGATACGCAGTATTTT,CASSLGGRTDTQYF
NA,TRBV9,NA,TRBJ1-6,TGTGCCAGCAGCGTAGATTCAGGGTCTGATTCACCCCTCCACTTT,CASSVDSGSDSPLHF
many,TRBV7-9,TRBD1,TRBJ2-5,TGTGCCAGCAGCCCCAGGACAGGGACGGGGGAGACCCAGTACTTC,CASSPRTGTGETQYF
few,TRBV15,NA,TRBJ2-7,TGTGCCACCAGCAGAGAACGACGAGGGTACTACGAGCAGTACTTC,CATSRERRGYYEQYF
once,TRBV7-3,NA,TRBJ2-5,TGTGCCAGCAGCTCGAGGACCGAAGAGACCCAGTACTTC,CASSSRTEETQYF
NA,TRBV12-3/TRBV12-4,TRBD1,TRBJ1-2,TGTGCCAGCAGCCTCGGGACAGGGCATGGCTACACCTTC,CASSLGTGHGYTF
NA,TRBV20-1,NA,TRBJ2-7,TGCAGTGCCACCAACATATACGAGCAGTACTTC,CSATNIYEQYF
few,TRBV20-1,NA,TRBJ1-6,TGCAGTGCCACCAGCGGGGCCGCTCCTACCCTCCACTTT,CSATSGAAPTLHF
NA,TRBV6-5,NA,TRBJ2-5,TGTGCCAGCAGTTGGTCGGGCCGGGAGACCCAGTACTTC,CASSWSGRETQYF
NA,TRBV20-1,NA,TRBJ1-6,TGCAGTGCTAGAGCAAGGGGAGAGTCACCCCTCCACTTT,CSARARGESPLHF
NA,TRBV5-1,NA,TRBJ1-2,TGCGCCAGCAGCTTGGATCCAGGGGGCTACACCTTC,CASSLDPGGYTF
NA,TRBV20-1,NA,TRBJ1-6,TGCAGTGCTAGAGAGTCAGGGTCCTCCTATAATTCACCCCTCCACTTT,CSARESGSSYNSPLHF
NA,TRBV12-5,NA,TRBJ2-7,TGTGCTAGTGGCGCCCTCAGGGGATGGGTGACCTACGAGCAGTACTTC,CASGALRGWVTYEQYF
NA,TRBV5-1,NA,TRBJ2-1,TGCGCCAGCAGCGAGACACCGAGCTCCTACAATGAGCAGTTCTTC,CASSETPSSYNEQFF
NA,TRBV9,TRBD2,TRBJ2-7,TGTGCCAGCAGCGGAGGGACTAGCGGGAGTGAGCAGTACTTC,CASSGGTSGSEQYF
NA,TRBV25-1,NA,TRBJ2-7,TGTGCCAGCAGCAAGGACCAGGGTTTCCACGAGCAGTACTTC,CASSKDQGFHEQYF
NA,TRBV11-2,NA,TRBJ2-2,TGTGCCAGCAGCTTAGAACACATAGGGTCCGCGAACACCGGGGAGCTGTTTTTT,CASSLEHIGSANTGELFF
NA,TRBV7-8,NA,TRBJ2-3,TGTGCCAGCAGCTTTAAGGTCGGAGATACGCAGTGTTTT,CASSFKVGDTQCF
NA,TRBV2,TRBD1,TRBJ1-2,TGTGCCAGCAGCCTCAGGGGGCTGGGCTACACCTTC,CASSLRGLGYTF
NA,TRBV24-1,NA,TRBJ2-1,TGTGCCACCAGTGATTATGGTGGTGAGCAGTTCTTC,CATSDYGGEQFF
NA,TRBV15,NA,TRBJ1-1,TGTGCCACCAGCGGCGTGGGCACTGAAGCTTTCTTT,CATSGVGTEAFF
NA,TRBV9,TRBD2,TRBJ2-1,TGTGCCAGCAGCGTCGGTCTAGCGGGAGAGGGGTTCTTC,CASSVGLAGEGFF
NA,TRBV20-1,NA,TRBJ1-2,TGCAGTGCTAGTCCCCAGGTCGTGGGCTACACCTTC,CSASPQVVGYTF
NA,TRBV29-1,TRBD1,TRBJ1-6,TGCAGCGTTCAAGTAGGGGGCGATTCACCCCTCCACTTT,CSVQVGGDSPLHF
NA,TRBV24-1,NA,TRBJ1-5,TGTGCCACCTCCTGGGCGGGGAGCAATCAGCCCCAGCATTTT,CATSWAGSNQPQHF
NA,TRBV6-2/TRBV6-3,NA,TRBJ1-5,TGTGCCAGCGCCAGGACGAGTCAGCCCCAGCATTTT,CASARTSQPQHF
NA,TRBV2,NA,TRBJ2-7,TGTGCCAGCACTGGCACAGTCAACTACGAGCAGTACTTC,CASTGTVNYEQYF
NA,TRBV29-1,NA,TRBJ2-6,TGCAGCGTCAGTAGTAGGGGGGCTGGGGCCAACGTCCTGACTTTC,CSVSSRGAGANVLTF
NA,TRBV7-3,NA,TRBJ1-1,TGTGCCAGCAGCTTAACCTACGAAACTGAAGCTTTCTTT,CASSLTYETEAFF
NA,TRBV20-1,TRBD1,TRBJ2-7,TGCAGTGCGCCGACCGGGACAGGGAGGAACGAGCAGTACTTC,CSAPTGTGRNEQYF
few,TRBV12-3/TRBV12-4,NA,TRBJ1-1,TGTGCCAGCAGCCCGGAGGCCCCGAACACTGAAGCTTTCTTT,CASSPEAPNTEAFF
few,TRBV7-9,TRBD1,TRBJ1-6,TGTGCCAGCAGCTTAGCGAGGGACAGTTATTCACCCCTCCACTTT,CASSLARDSYSPLHF
many,TRBV19,NA,TRBJ1-1,TGTGCCAGTAGTATAGATCAGAGGGTCATGGGTCCGAACACTGAAGCTTTCTTT,CASSIDQRVMGPNTEAFF
NA,TRBV9,NA,TRBJ2-7,TGTGCCAGCAGCGCCGGAGGCAGGGAAAACGAGCAGTACTTC,CASSAGGRENEQYF
NA,TRBV9,TRBD1,TRBJ2-7,TGTGCCAGCAGCTTGAGGGGGACAGTCACCTACGAGCAGTACTTC,CASSLRGTVTYEQYF
NA,TRBV20-1,NA,TRBJ2-1,TGCAGTGCTACGGTACCAGCACGGAATGAGCAGTTCTTC,CSATVPARNEQFF
NA,TRBV7-9,NA,TRBJ2-5,TGTGCCAGCAGCTTAGTTGGGGAAGAGACCCAGTACTTC,CASSLVGEETQYF
few,TRBV15,NA,TRBJ2-7,TGTGCCACCAGCGGGTGGACTCAAACTTCCTACGAGCAGTACTTC,CATSGWTQTSYEQYF
NA,TRBV29-1,NA,TRBJ2-7,TGCAGCGTTGTCGGCCGTGGGTACGAGCAGTACTTC,CSVVGRGYEQYF
NA,TRBV24-1,NA,TRBJ1-6,TGTGCCACCAGTGACCGCCTTAATTCACCCCTCCACTTT,CATSDRLNSPLHF
NA,TRBV10-3,TRBD1,TRBJ2-7,TGTGCCATCAGTGGAGAGACAGGGTTCGAGCAGTACTTC,CAISGETGFEQYF
NA,TRBV9,NA,TRBJ2-1,TGTGCCAGCACCTACAGAGACAATGAGCAGTTCTTC,CASTYRDNEQFF
NA,TRBV20-1,NA,TRBJ2-7,TGCAGTGCTAGAGATCTTCCCTACGAGCAGTACTTC,CSARDLPYEQYF
medium-sized,TRBV7-9,NA,TRBJ2-7,TGTGCCAGCGGGTCCTCCTACGAGCAGTACTTC,CASGSSYEQYF
NA,TRBV7-2,NA,TRBJ1-1,TGTGCCAGCAGCTTATGGCAGGTAGAGACTGAAGCTTTCTTT,CASSLWQVETEAFF